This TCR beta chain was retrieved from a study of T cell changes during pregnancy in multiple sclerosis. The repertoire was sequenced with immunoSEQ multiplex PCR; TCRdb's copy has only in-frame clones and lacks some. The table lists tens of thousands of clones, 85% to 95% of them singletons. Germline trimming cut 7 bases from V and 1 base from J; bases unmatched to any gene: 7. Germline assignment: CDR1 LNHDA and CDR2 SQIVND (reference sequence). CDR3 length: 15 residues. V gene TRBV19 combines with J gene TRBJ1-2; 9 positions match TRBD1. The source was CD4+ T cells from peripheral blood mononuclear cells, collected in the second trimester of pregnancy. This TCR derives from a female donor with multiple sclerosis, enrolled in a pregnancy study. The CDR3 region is CASTMRDRDNYGYTF. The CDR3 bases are TGTGCCAGTACCATGAGGGACAGGGATAACTATGGCTACACCTTC.